This T cell receptor beta chain was identified during a study of T cells in narcolepsy. Overall study context: Donors had narcolepsy type 1 or type 2, or were healthy controls.

Here immunoSEQ multiplex PCR was the method, and the copy in TCRdb shows in-frame clones only, minus some. The sample lists 26,000 or so clones, 70% to 80% seen once, with 3.4% in the top ten. CDR3 length: 14 residues. The ends were cut back, 7 bases at V and 0 bases at J, with 11 bases in the middle. Germline values: CDR1 SEHNR, CDR2 FQNEAQ (reference sequence). This sequence was found in a human donor with narcolepsy. The source material was CD45RA- memory CD4+ T cells from PBMCs. V and J are TRBV7-9 and TRBJ2-3; D is possibly TRBD1 (6 bases). In nucleotides, the CDR3 is TGTGCCAGCAACCAGGGGTTTAGCACAGATACGCAGTATTTT. This codes for CASNQGFSTDTQYF.